This T cell receptor (beta chain) emerged from a study of Ad26.COV2.S vaccination and SARS-CoV-2 variants. Study-wide context: Into the muscle, Ad26.COV2.S was dosed once or twice, 56 days apart.

Sequenced by immunoSEQ multiplex PCR; TCRdb stores in-frame clones only, minus some. The sample has over 450,000 clones, approximately 90% seen once. Study-level points and caveats: Analytic work on TCR breadth and depth might have understated the full extent of total T cell responses. The placebo group had lower spike-specific TCR breadth than the vaccine recipients did. Similar non-spike TCR breadth was seen in vaccine and placebo recipients.

V was clipped by 1 base and J by 2 bases; unmatched bases: 3. The germline V gene encodes CDR1 SGHDN and CDR2 FVKESK. This CDR3 is built from 16 residues. For this clone: Its antigen is not known.

The treatment was: some 20 received Ad26.COV2.S at low or high dose, single or two shots; 5 received placebo; per-sample allocation not given. The samples date from day 63 after the first vaccine or placebo injection. This TCR was recovered from a person between 18 and 65 years old who received the Ad26.COV2.S COVID-19 vaccine or a placebo. Source: peripheral blood, taken in a trial of Ad26.COV2.S vaccine versus placebo. J is TRBJ2-1 and V is TRBV14; 9 nucleotides agree with TRBD2. CDR3 protein: CASSQVAGATYNEQFF. The CDR3 DNA reads as TGTGCCAGCAGCCAAGTAGCGGGGGCTACCTACAATGAGCAGTTCTTC.